The clone carrying this TCR beta chain came up a few times. The target antigen is unknown. The time point denotes: 2014-2015 season, 7 days after vaccination. Before and after seasonal inactivated influenza vaccination, adults gave blood for sorting CD4 subsets for sequencing. ICOS+CD38+ and ICOS-CD38- fractions were sorted from non-naive CD4+CXCR5+PD-1+ cells. This specimen comes from a study of follicular helper T cells after annual influenza vaccination. Whole-study results and caveats: Productive TCRB sequences came from only roughly 9-21% of cells. Day 7 ICOS+CD38+ clones were most often found later in ICOS-CD38- cTfh cells.

TCRdb's table, derived via immunoSEQ multiplex PCR, lists solely in-frame clones and lacks some. The sample has roughly 15,000 clones; less than 85% are singletons. In germline, CDR1 is SGHVS, CDR2 FQNEAQ. V dropped 0 bases and J dropped 5; count of bases not matched to a gene: 6. The length of the CDR3 is 16 residues. This receptor was taken from an adult who received the influenza vaccine. The chain uses TRBV7-8 and TRBJ1-4; the match to TRBD1 covers 7 bases. Sample: CXCR5+ CD38- circulating T follicular helper cells from blood, taken 7 days after influenza vaccination. The sample's subset: circulating Tfh, non-naive CD4+CXCR5+PD-1+ (ICOS+CD38+ or ICOS-CD38-). CDR3 residues: CASSLAQTGLNEKLFF. The DNA for the CDR3 is TGTGCCAGCAGCTTAGCGCAGACAGGGTTGAATGAAAAACTGTTTTTT.